This is a list of T cell receptor beta chains from one sample in a study of blood T cell repertoires in COVID-19. Libraries were prepared by immunoSEQ multiplex PCR; TCRdb keeps only in-frame clonotypes and omits some of them. Among tens of thousands of clones, around nine tenths were seen once, and the ten largest hold just over 9%. The sequencing sample was made of peripheral blood. Receptors originate from a human donor in a cohort sampled during active COVID-19. The CDR3 runs from the conserved cysteine through the conserved F or W. Fields, in order: J gene, V gene, CDR3 protein.

J: TRBJ1-1
V: TRBV7-9
CDR3: CASSLEGARSEAFF

J: TRBJ2-4
V: TRBV13
CDR3: CASSLEGQLAKNIQYF

J: TRBJ2-7
V: TRBV5-4
CDR3: CASRASGSSPRQYF

J: TRBJ2-2
V: TRBV7-2
CDR3: CASSSGGTSGLLGELFF

J: TRBJ2-3
V: TRBV5-6
CDR3: CASSTIAGVTQYF

J: TRBJ2-1
V: TRBV18
CDR3: CASSAGTGYHEQFF

J: TRBJ2-7
V: TRBV7-2
CDR3: CASTPGQTYEQYF

J: TRBJ2-1
V: TRBV12-5
CDR3: CASGLVGVAGRAEQFF

J: TRBJ1-5
V: TRBV30
CDR3: CAWSARDNQPQHF

J: TRBJ2-5
V: TRBV3-1/TRBV3-2
CDR3: CASSLGLAGVETQYF

J: TRBJ2-1
V: TRBV4-3
CDR3: CASSHTSGDYNEQFF

J: TRBJ2-5
V: TRBV9
CDR3: CASSAGTAEETQYF

J: TRBJ2-5
V: TRBV7-2
CDR3: CASSLALPETQYF

J: TRBJ2-3
V: TRBV6-1
CDR3: CASSELGVPRTDTQYF

J: TRBJ1-4
V: TRBV19
CDR3: CASSIGRGRRDEKLFF

J: TRBJ2-4
V: TRBV28
CDR3: CASSLAGGPNSKNIQYF

J: TRBJ2-5
V: TRBV27
CDR3: CASSLLGGQGVRETQYF

J: TRBJ2-1
V: TRBV5-1
CDR3: CASSLARTGRRNEQFF

J: TRBJ2-5
V: TRBV10-3
CDR3: CAISEGSGTPQETQYF

J: TRBJ2-1
V: TRBV2
CDR3: CASSLLAALGSEQFF

J: TRBJ2-7
V: TRBV28
CDR3: CASSLGSRAYEQYF

J: TRBJ2-1
V: TRBV3-1/TRBV3-2
CDR3: CASSHHLADNEQFF

J: TRBJ2-7
V: TRBV7-8
CDR3: CASSLVSGSKYF

J: TRBJ2-2
V: TRBV7-2
CDR3: CASSLARMAGELFF

J: TRBJ2-7
V: TRBV30
CDR3: CAWSYRGLYEQYF

J: TRBJ1-2
V: TRBV7-2
CDR3: CASSLGRADYGYTF

J: TRBJ2-1
V: TRBV18
CDR3: CASSPRGGLGNEQFF

J: TRBJ2-1
V: TRBV9
CDR3: CASSVTGGINEQFF

J: TRBJ2-5
V: TRBV7-2
CDR3: CASSPKTTSGGETQYF

J: TRBJ2-3
V: TRBV11-2
CDR3: CASSTRGTSGRAEGDTQYF

J: TRBJ2-3
V: TRBV5-1
CDR3: CASSLGGGLGDTQYF

J: TRBJ2-3
V: TRBV10-3
CDR3: CAISEFERESRVDTQYF

J: TRBJ2-1
V: TRBV27
CDR3: CASSFGLAGPKEQFF

J: TRBJ2-5
V: TRBV7-3
CDR3: CASSLNAGEETQYF

J: TRBJ1-2
V: TRBV7-9
CDR3: CASSSGTGGDGYTF

J: TRBJ1-2
V: TRBV28
CDR3: CASSLESIRGYTF

J: TRBJ2-7
V: TRBV3-1/TRBV3-2
CDR3: CASSPPGTGVGEQYF

J: TRBJ2-1
V: TRBV13
CDR3: CASSERSADEQFF

J: TRBJ2-3
V: TRBV6-4
CDR3: CASSERGGSADTQYF

J: TRBJ2-5
V: TRBV7-2
CDR3: CASSLRGSGETQYF

J: TRBJ2-2
V: TRBV7-6
CDR3: CASSAPTGVTGELFF

J: TRBJ2-2
V: TRBV12-5
CDR3: CASGSRGQTGELFF

J: TRBJ2-7
V: TRBV7-2
CDR3: CASSLVPLPLSYEQYF

J: TRBJ2-3
V: TRBV2
CDR3: CASSSLAGTDTQYF

J: TRBJ2-7
V: TRBV19
CDR3: CASRSRTSGSGYEQYF

J: TRBJ1-3
V: TRBV5-5
CDR3: CASSLARQAGNTIYF

J: TRBJ1-2
V: TRBV6-5
CDR3: CASRRPRDRDYGYTF

J: TRBJ2-6
V: TRBV30
CDR3: CAWSEAGVLSGANVLTF

J: TRBJ1-3
V: TRBV9
CDR3: CASSVEQLGNTIYF

J: TRBJ2-3
V: TRBV4-2
CDR3: CASSVGLAAEDTQYF

J: TRBJ2-2
V: TRBV19
CDR3: CASSIERRRTGELFF

J: TRBJ1-2
V: TRBV28
CDR3: CASRPGTANYGYTF

J: TRBJ2-3
V: TRBV5-1
CDR3: CASSLELASTDTQYF

J: TRBJ2-7
V: TRBV7-9
CDR3: CASSLGIRGYEQYF

J: TRBJ2-5
V: TRBV5-1
CDR3: CASSLALGGRGETQYF

J: TRBJ2-2
V: TRBV6-5
CDR3: CASSYWEGGELFF

J: TRBJ2-1
V: TRBV9
CDR3: CASSLRRTSGYNEQFF

J: TRBJ2-4
V: TRBV10-3
CDR3: CAISETSGAGAKNIQYF

J: TRBJ2-5
V: TRBV6-5
CDR3: CASRDRASETQYF

J: TRBJ2-7
V: TRBV7-2
CDR3: CASSLAGVGYSYEQYF